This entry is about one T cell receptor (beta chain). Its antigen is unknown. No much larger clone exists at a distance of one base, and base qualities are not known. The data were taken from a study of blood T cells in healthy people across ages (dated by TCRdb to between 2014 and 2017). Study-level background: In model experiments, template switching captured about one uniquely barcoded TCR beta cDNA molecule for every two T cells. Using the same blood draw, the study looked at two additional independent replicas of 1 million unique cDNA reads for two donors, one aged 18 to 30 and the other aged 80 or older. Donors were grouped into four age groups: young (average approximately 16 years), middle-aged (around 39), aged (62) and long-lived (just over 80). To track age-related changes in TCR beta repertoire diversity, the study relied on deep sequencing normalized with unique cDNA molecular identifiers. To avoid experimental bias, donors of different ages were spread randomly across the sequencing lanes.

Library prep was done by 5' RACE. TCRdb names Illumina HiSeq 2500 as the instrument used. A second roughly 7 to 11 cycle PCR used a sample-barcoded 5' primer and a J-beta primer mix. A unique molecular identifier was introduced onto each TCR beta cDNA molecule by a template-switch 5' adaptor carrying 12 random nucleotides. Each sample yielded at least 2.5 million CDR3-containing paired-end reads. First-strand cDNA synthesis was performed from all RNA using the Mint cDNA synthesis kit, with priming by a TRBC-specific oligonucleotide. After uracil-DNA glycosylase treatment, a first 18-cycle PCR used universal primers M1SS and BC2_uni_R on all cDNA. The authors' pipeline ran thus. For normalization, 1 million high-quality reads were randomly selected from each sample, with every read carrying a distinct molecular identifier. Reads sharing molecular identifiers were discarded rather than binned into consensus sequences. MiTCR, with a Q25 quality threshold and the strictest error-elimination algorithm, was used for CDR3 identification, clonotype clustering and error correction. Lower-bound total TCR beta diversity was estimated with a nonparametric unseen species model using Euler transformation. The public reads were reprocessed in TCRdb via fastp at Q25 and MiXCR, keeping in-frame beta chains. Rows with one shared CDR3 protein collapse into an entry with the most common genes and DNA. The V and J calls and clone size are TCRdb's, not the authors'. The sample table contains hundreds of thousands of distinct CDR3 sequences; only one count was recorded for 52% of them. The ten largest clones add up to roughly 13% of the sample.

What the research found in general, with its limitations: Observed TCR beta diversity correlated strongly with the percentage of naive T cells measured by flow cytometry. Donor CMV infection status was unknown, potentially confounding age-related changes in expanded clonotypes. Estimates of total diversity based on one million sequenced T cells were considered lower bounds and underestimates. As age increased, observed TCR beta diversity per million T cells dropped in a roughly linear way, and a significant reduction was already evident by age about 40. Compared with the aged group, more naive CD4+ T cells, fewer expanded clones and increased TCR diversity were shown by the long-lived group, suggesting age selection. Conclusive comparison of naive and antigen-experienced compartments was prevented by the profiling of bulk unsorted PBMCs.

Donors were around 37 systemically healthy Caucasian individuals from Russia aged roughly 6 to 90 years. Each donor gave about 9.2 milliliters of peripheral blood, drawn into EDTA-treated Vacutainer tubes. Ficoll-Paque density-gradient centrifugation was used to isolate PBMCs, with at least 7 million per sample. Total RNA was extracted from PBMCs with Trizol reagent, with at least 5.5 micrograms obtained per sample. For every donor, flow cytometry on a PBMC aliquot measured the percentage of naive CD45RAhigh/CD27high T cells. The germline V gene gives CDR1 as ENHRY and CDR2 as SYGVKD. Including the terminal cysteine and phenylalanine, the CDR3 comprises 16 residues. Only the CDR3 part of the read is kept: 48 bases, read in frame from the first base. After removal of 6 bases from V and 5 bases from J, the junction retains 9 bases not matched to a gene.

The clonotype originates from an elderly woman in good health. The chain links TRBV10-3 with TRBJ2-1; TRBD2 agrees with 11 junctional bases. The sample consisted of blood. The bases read TGTGCCATCAGACTGACTAGCGGGACCGCTAACAATGAGCAGTTCTTC. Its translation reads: CAIRLTSGTANNEQFF.